These 7 T cell receptor beta chains came from one sample sequenced in a study of blood T cells in healthy people across ages. Primers used in a second PCR of about 7 to 12 cycles were a sample-barcoded 5' primer and a J-beta primer mix. MiXCR was run by TCRdb on the 5' RACE reads, yielding one entry per CDR3 protein. The data hold 1,300,000 or so distinct CDR3 sequences, with around 59% observed a single time. Sequencing input: blood. Receptor source: a man aged 18 to 35 in good health.

The chain couples TRBV27 to TRBJ1-2, with D possibly matching TRBD1 (5 bases). Germline V gene sequence: CDR1 MNHEY, CDR2 SMNVEV (reference sequence). V shed 5 bases and J shed 6 bases, with 19 bases lying between them. This CDR3 has 15 residues. The CDR3 is CASSHRGTATDGYTF. CDR3 sequence (DNA): TGTGCCAGCAGTCATCGAGGGACCGCAACCGATGGCTACACCTTC.

The J gene is TRBJ1-2, the V gene TRBV4-1; unclear D gene. The V gene's germline CDR1 is MGHRA and CDR2 YSYEKL. The CDR3 sequence is 15 residues long. The V end was cut by 1 base, the J end by 4 bases, with 13 bases between. The CDR3 loop is CASSQGSGNFYGYTF. The CDR3 DNA follows: TGCGCCAGCAGCCAAGGGTCAGGAAACTTCTATGGCTACACCTTC.

This clonotype was recorded at least ten times. J is TRBJ1-1 and V is TRBV7-6, with a tentative D call TRBD1 (5 bases). V lost 1 base to trimming and J lost 1 base, with 7 bases between them. The length of the CDR3 is 14 residues. CDR1 and CDR2 (germline): SGHVS, FNYEAQ. CDR3 sequence reads: CASSLETGNTEAFF. In nucleotides, the CDR3 is TGTGCCAGCAGCTTAGAAACAGGGAACACTGAAGCTTTCTTT.

For this clonotype: One end of the junction does not line up with germline, which may come from a read error. This chain uses TRBV28 with TRBJ1-2; the D is unclear. Looked up from germline, CDR1 is MDHEN and CDR2 is SYDVKM. The CDR3 is made up of 14 amino acids. The CDR3 sequence: CASGLKLPNYGYTF. For the CDR3, the DNA is TGTGCCAGCGGTTTAAAGCTCCCCAACTATGGCTACACCTTC.

The chain is built from TRBV29-1 and TRBJ2-1; D unresolved. Germline loops: CDR1 SQVTM, CDR2 ANQGSEA. The CDR3 is made up of 14 amino acids. V was pared by 1 base and J by 2 bases, with 9 bases between. The CDR3 DNA is TGCAGCGTTGAAGGGGGTTACCCCTACAATGAGCAGTTCTTC. As protein: CSVEGGYPYNEQFF.

J is TRBJ2-1 and V is TRBV6-6, with 7 bases identical to TRBD2. CDR1 is MNHNY, CDR2 SVGAGI, per germline (reference sequence). V lost 4 bases and J lost 13; bases outside the gene matches: 7. CDR3 length: 12 residues. The CDR3 loop is CASSSSAGVQFF. CDR3 nucleotide sequence: TGTGCCAGCAGTTCTTCCGCGGGGGTTCAGTTCTTC.

The chain joins TRBV29-1 to TRBJ1-2; perhaps TRBD1 as D (5 bases). CDR3 length: 15 residues. V was pared by 6 bases and J by 5 bases, with 22 bases between. Germline V CDR1 and CDR2: SQVTM, ANQGSEA. CDR3 protein: CSVGGDQAGNYGYTF. CDR3 in DNA: TGCAGCGTGGGGGGGGATCAGGCAGGGAATTATGGCTACACCTTC.